This entry features one T cell receptor beta chain sequence. The antigen remains unidentified. From approximately 400 ng of RNA, a library with molecular barcoded alpha/delta and beta/gamma adaptors was made. TCRdb independently ran MiXCR on the reads; one entry per CDR3 protein. The sample shows tens of thousands of distinct CDR3 sequences, 20% to 25% of them seen only once. These data come from a study of read filtering for tumor transcriptome and immune sequencing. About the research overall: Patients were about 18 male and about 15 female, mean age approximately 70 years, range about 40 to 85. Per sample, TCR-region reads ranged about 4.05 to 10.27 million by IR-seq, roughly 85 to 1,400 by RNA-seq.

Bone marrow was sampled from every patient at the time of active disease. Germline CDR1 reads SQVTM; CDR2 reads ANQGSEA. The CDR3 extends over 15 amino acids. V was shortened by 2 bases and J by 2 bases, with 13 bases between the two germline ends. General observations from the study: Without single-read clonotypes, shared clonotype proportions correlated more between IR-seq and RNA-seq.

This chain joins TRBV29-1 and TRBJ2-1; no clear D. The sample comprised a population of CD138-negative cells sorted from bone marrow. The sequence was collected from a donor at least 40 years old with multiple myeloma. The CDR3 coding sequence is TGCAGCGTTGAATGGCCAGGCAGGCCCTACAATGAGCAGTTCTTC. It specifies CSVEWPGRPYNEQFF.